This TCR beta chain was obtained from a study of response to subunit inactivated influenza vaccine. Points from the study as a whole: A suggestion made by the authors is that each seasonal influenza vaccination recruits few new T cells.

Comment on this clonotype: Its antigen is currently unknown.

CDR1 is SQVTM, CDR2 ANQGSEA, per germline. CDR3 size: 17 residues. V was trimmed by 3 bases and J by 0 bases, leaving 20 bases between them. Each CDR3 protein is one row after TCRdb ran MiXCR on the RT-PCR reads. Of about 580,000 distinct CDR3 sequences in the sample, roughly 15% were seen once. The input for sequencing was PBMCs from blood, taken 11 to 12 days after vaccination. The TCR was taken from a man aged 50 to 59 who received an inactivated influenza vaccine. The V call is TRBV29-1, the J call TRBJ2-5, with D maybe TRBD1 (7 bases). DNA for the CDR3: TGCAGCGTTGATGGGGTCGACAGGGAGGAAAACCAAGAGACCCAGTACTTC. Amino acid sequence: CSVDGVDREENQETQYF.